This T cell receptor beta chain is from a study of OX40 agonist ivuxolimab in advanced cancers. Looking at the study overall: Ivuxolimab was an agonistic, fully human IgG2 monoclonal antibody directed against OX40 (CD134), a costimulatory receptor. Intravenous ivuxolimab was administered to patients every 2 weeks at six dose levels: 0.01, 0.1, 0.3, 1.5, 3 and 10 mg/kg. Of the roughly 50 dose-escalation patients, hepatocellular carcinoma was present in around 19, melanoma in some 15, renal cell carcinoma in 9 and head and neck cancer in 9. The dose-escalation cohort was approximately 83% male with a mean age of approximately 59 years, ranging from about 20 to 85. Prior anti-PD-1, anti-PD-L1 or anti-CTLA-4 therapy was permitted, and checkpoint inhibitors had been received by 30% to 40% of dose-escalation patients. Three dose-escalation patients achieved partial responses, one with hepatocellular carcinoma and two with cutaneous melanoma. The point of sequencing TCRbeta in the periphery was to test whether ivuxolimab changed TCR sequence diversity and drove clonal T-cell expansion. The paper describes the monotherapy dose-escalation part (N = 52 patients) of the phase I trial of ivuxolimab. Findings and caveats that apply to the study as a whole: In the 0.1-3.0 mg/kg groups, partial responders were among the patients with the lowest normalized peripheral clonal expansion, particularly in CD8+ T cells. Low levels of normalized T-cell clonal expansion were also seen in some nonresponding patients. The antigen specificity of the peripheral T cells that underwent clonal expansion was not determined. At doses of 0.1 to 3.0 mg/kg, clonal expansion of both CD4+ and CD8+ blood T cells was observed from baseline to week 6. After ivuxolimab, expanded clones were on average more numerous among CD8+ T cells than among CD4+ T cells.

The trial excluded patients who had a history of autoimmune disease or who were on systemic immunosuppression. Peripheral blood for TCR sequencing was collected from all dose cohorts at baseline, on cycle 4 day 1, and on cycle 7 day 1. Samples were obtained from an open-label, multicenter, first-in-human phase I dose-escalation trial of ivuxolimab. Adults with locally advanced or metastatic head and neck squamous cell, hepatocellular, melanoma or renal cell carcinoma were enrolled in the trial. Before TCR sequencing, CD4+ and CD8+ T cells were separately sorted from peripheral blood. V is trimmed back by 5 bases and J by 5 bases, and the junction contains 1 base that no gene match accounts for. CDR1 and CDR2 (ENHRY, SYGVKD) derive from the germline V gene. Measured from the cysteine to the phenylalanine, the CDR3 is 12 residues long. The CDR3 DNA has 36 bases and is translated from base 1. With regard to this clone: Its binding antigen is unknown. No base qualities exist here, and no much larger clone lies one base off it.

To sequence the TCRbeta CDR3 region, genomic DNA was isolated from the sorted cells. TCRbeta CDR3 regions were sequenced using the immunoSEQ Assay. The source is immuneACCESS, and TCRdb retained only in-frame sequences with V and J called. Part of the clones is not carried over; for the studies checked, unresolved V genes explain less than half of this, and the remainder is unexplained. This sample has roughly 76,000 clones in its table, and about 93% of those were observed once. The ten top clones hold roughly 7.5% of the sample. This clonotype was obtained from an adult with an advanced solid tumor such as melanoma, head and neck, liver or kidney cancer. The chain links TRBV10-3 with TRBJ1-1; 8 central bases correspond to TRBD1. Material: CD4+ or CD8+ T cells sorted from blood, obtained in a trial of the OX40 agonist ivuxolimab. The CDR3 protein sequence reads: CAISTGGTEAFF. Read as DNA, the sequence is TGTGCCATCAGTACAGGGGGAACTGAAGCTTTCTTT.